The 4 T cell receptor beta chains presented below share a single source sample, sequenced in a study of blood T cell repertoires in COVID-19. Here immunoSEQ multiplex PCR was the method, and the copy in TCRdb shows in-frame clones only, minus some. Of approximately 300,000 clones listed, 89% were seen once; the top ten hold nearly 6.5%. The specimen was peripheral blood. The source of these receptors is a man aged 18 to 30 who had recovered from COVID-19.

For the CDR3, the DNA is TGTGCCAGCAGTTTAGCTTGGGGACTAGCGGGAGGGGACCGAGATACGCAGTATTTT. This translates into CASSLAWGLAGGDRDTQYF. The rearrangement joins TRBV27 to TRBJ2-3; TRBD2 matches 16 bases. This CDR3 region has 19 residues. V lost 2 bases to trimming and J lost 5 bases; unmatched junction nucleotides: 10. The V gene's germline CDR1 is MNHEY and CDR2 SMNVEV (reference sequence).

The V call is TRBV21-1, the J call TRBJ2-1; the D call in the table, TRBD1, was not verified against the DNA. TRBV21-1 is deemed a pseudogene. The CDR3 spans 13 residues. The DNA of the CDR3 is TGTGCCAGCAGCGGGGCGCGAGGCAATGAGCAGTTCTTC. Its protein product is CASSGARGNEQFF.

The rearrangement links TRBV27 to TRBJ1-3, with a weak D call TRBD1 (5 bases). The V and J ends lost 5 bases and 0 bases respectively, with 11 bases between them. This CDR3 has 15 residues. CDR1 is MNHEY, CDR2 SMNVEV, per germline (reference sequence). This CDR3 reads CASSAGGPSGNTIYF. CDR3 in DNA: TGTGCCAGCAGTGCCGGGGGTCCCTCTGGAAACACCATATATTTT.

The V and J genes are TRBV5-1 and TRBJ1-1; D gene unclear. Germline CDR1 and CDR2: SGHRS and YFSETQ. The CDR3 contains 16 residues. V was shortened by 4 bases and J by 5 bases, with 21 bases between the two germline ends. CDR3 residues: CASSLKAAYTRTEAFF. The CDR3, as DNA: TGCGCCAGCAGCCTGAAAGCCGCGTACACCAGGACTGAAGCTTTCTTT.